Listed below are T cell receptor beta chains from one sample, sequenced in a study of blood T cell repertoires in COVID-19. Measured with immunoSEQ multiplex PCR; TCRdb has only the in-frame clones, and not every one. Of around 300,000 clones listed, roughly nine tenths are singletons. The sequenced material came from PBMCs or T cells enriched from blood (not recorded which). Source of these receptors: a woman younger than 35 who had recovered from COVID-19. The CDR3 runs from the conserved cysteine through the conserved F or W. A D gene is named only where the DNA matches it firmly. Clone sizes are given selectively: once, few, many, or a class where the clone is expanded.

D: TRBD2
size: NA
V: TRBV6-5
J: TRBJ2-5
CDR3: CASSFGLAGEETQYF
DNA: TGTGCCAGCAGTTTCGGACTAGCGGGGGAAGAGACCCAGTACTTC

D: NA
size: NA
V: TRBV5-1
J: TRBJ1-2
CDR3: CASSLATANYGYTF
DNA: TGCGCCAGCAGCTTGGCCACAGCCAACTATGGCTACACCTTC

D: NA
size: few
V: TRBV21-1
J: TRBJ1-5
CDR3: CASSKGGQSNQPQHF
DNA: TGTGCCAGCAGCAAAGGCGGTCAGAGCAATCAGCCCCAGCATTTT

D: TRBD2
size: few
V: TRBV5-4
J: TRBJ2-1
CDR3: CASSLAGLSSYNEQFF
DNA: TGTGCCAGCAGCCTAGCGGGGTTGAGCTCCTACAATGAGCAGTTCTTC

D: TRBD1
size: NA
V: TRBV2
J: TRBJ1-4
CDR3: CASRSNYGTDNEKLFF
DNA: TGTGCCAGCAGAAGCAATTACGGGACAGATAATGAAAAACTGTTTTTT

D: TRBD1
size: NA
V: TRBV10-3
J: TRBJ1-6
CDR3: CAISETTDRGWSPLHF
DNA: TGTGCCATCAGTGAAACAACGGACAGGGGCTGGTCACCCCTCCACTTT

D: NA
size: NA
V: TRBV3-1/TRBV3-2
J: TRBJ1-5
CDR3: CASSQAPSYTNQPQHF
DNA: TGTGCCAGCAGCCAAGCACCCTCCTATACCAATCAGCCCCAGCATTTT

D: NA
size: NA
V: TRBV10-3
J: TRBJ2-3
CDR3: CAIRGGVSTDTQYF
DNA: TGTGCCATCAGGGGCGGGGTCAGCACAGATACGCAGTATTTT

D: TRBD2
size: NA
V: TRBV5-1
J: TRBJ2-2
CDR3: CASSTGLAGANTGELFF
DNA: TGCGCCAGCAGCACGGGACTAGCGGGCGCGAACACCGGGGAGCTGTTTTTT

D: TRBD1
size: NA
V: TRBV7-9
J: TRBJ1-6
CDR3: CASSGDRGLNNSPLHF
DNA: TGTGCCAGCAGCGGGGACAGGGGGCTAAATAATTCACCCCTCCACTTT

D: NA
size: NA
V: TRBV5-8
J: TRBJ1-4
CDR3: CASSPRGGVSEKLFF
DNA: TGTGCCAGCAGCCCGAGGGGGGGAGTGAGTGAAAAACTGTTTTTT

D: TRBD1
size: NA
V: TRBV6-5
J: TRBJ2-7
CDR3: CASSWTGTTYEQYF
DNA: TGTGCCAGCAGCTGGACAGGGACCACCTACGAGCAGTACTTC

D: TRBD1
size: once
V: TRBV30
J: TRBJ1-1
CDR3: CAWTQGQMNTEAFF
DNA: TGTGCCTGGACTCAGGGACAGATGAACACTGAAGCTTTCTTT

D: NA
size: NA
V: TRBV5-1
J: TRBJ1-1
CDR3: CASGGSMNTEAFF
DNA: TGCGCCAGCGGAGGGAGCATGAACACTGAAGCTTTCTTT

D: NA
size: NA
V: TRBV18
J: TRBJ1-4
CDR3: CASSRRGGATGRDSNEKLFF
DNA: TGTGCCAGCTCACGAAGGGGAGGGGCGACCGGCAGGGATTCTAATGAAAAACTGTTTTTT

D: TRBD1
size: NA
V: TRBV28
J: TRBJ1-1
CDR3: CASSDRGWMNTEAFF
DNA: TGTGCCAGCAGTGACAGGGGTTGGATGAACACTGAAGCTTTCTTT

D: TRBD1
size: once
V: TRBV13
J: TRBJ1-1
CDR3: CASSSRQGFTEAFF
DNA: TGTGCCAGCAGCTCTCGACAGGGGTTCACTGAAGCTTTCTTT

D: TRBD1
size: NA
V: TRBV14
J: TRBJ1-4
CDR3: CASSQDQGAGEKLFF
DNA: TGTGCCAGCAGCCAGGACCAGGGGGCCGGGGAAAAACTGTTTTTT

D: TRBD2
size: few
V: TRBV19
J: TRBJ2-1
CDR3: CAGVERGPYNEQFF
DNA: TGTGCCGGAGTCGAGCGGGGGCCCTACAATGAGCAGTTCTTC

D: TRBD2
size: NA
V: TRBV28
J: TRBJ2-7
CDR3: CASSFNERGGVDEQYF
DNA: TGTGCCAGCAGTTTTAACGAACGGGGGGGCGTCGACGAGCAGTACTTC

D: TRBD2
size: NA
V: TRBV3-1/TRBV3-2
J: TRBJ2-1
CDR3: CASSQDRLAGTNSSYNEQFF
DNA: TGTGCCAGCAGCCAAGATCGACTAGCGGGGACGAATAGCTCCTACAATGAGCAGTTCTTC

D: TRBD2
size: NA
V: TRBV7-9
J: TRBJ2-3
CDR3: CASSLVGRLAGTTDTQYF
DNA: TGTGCCAGCAGCTTAGTCGGGCGACTAGCGGGGACCACAGATACGCAGTATTTT

D: NA
size: NA
V: TRBV10-3
J: TRBJ1-2
CDR3: CATAGQTNYGYTF
DNA: TGTGCCACCGCCGGACAGACTAACTATGGCTACACCTTC

D: NA
size: NA
V: TRBV7-6
J: TRBJ1-4
CDR3: CASSSSTTNEKLFF
DNA: TGTGCCAGCAGCTCCTCTACGACTAATGAAAAACTGTTTTTT

D: NA
size: once
V: TRBV27
J: TRBJ1-5
CDR3: CASSSGNQPQHF
DNA: TGTGCCAGCAGCTCGGGGAATCAGCCCCAGCATTTT